This TCR beta chain was recorded in a study of type 1 and type 2 diabetes patients. In the study overall: T cells were magnetically sorted from PBMCs as CD4+ or CD8+ subsets.

Study results and caveats: Type 2 diabetes repertoires were more diverse than type 1 diabetes repertoires. Unmatched age and gender across groups might bias interpretation. Type 2 diabetes patients had few highly-expanded CD4+ clones, median one.

In its sample, this clonotype was seen many times. The target antigen is unknown. Genomic DNA was the PCR template. The TCR beta CDR3 region was amplified using 30 forward and 13 reverse primers. TCRdb re-derived calls from the multiplex PCR reads in MiXCR, one entry per CDR3 protein. The sample contains around 300,000 distinct CDR3 sequences, roughly 50% of which appear only once. The CDR3 extends over 15 amino acids. V lost 1 base, J lost 0 bases, and 1 base stayed unmatched. CDR1 is LNHNV, CDR2 YYDKDF, per germline (reference sequence). This TCR was recovered from a man aged 18-30 years with type 2 diabetes. The chain recombines TRBV15 with TRBJ1-1; 8 bases line up with TRBD1. Input material: peripheral blood mononuclear cells (PBMCs). This CDR3 is CATSRGQGLNTEAFF. CDR3 nucleotide sequence: TGTGCCACCAGCAGAGGACAGGGGCTGAACACTGAAGCTTTCTTT.